This T cell receptor (beta chain) was recovered during a study of blood T cell repertoires in COVID-19. Study overall: COVID-19 samples collected from the United States, Italy and Spain covered acute and convalescent phases. PBMCs, B-cell-depleted T cells, or T cells provided the cDNA or gDNA that made up the material.

Germline V gives CDR1 MDHEN, CDR2 SYDVKM. After removal of 8 bases from V and 2 bases from J, the junction contained 7 bases not matched to a gene. The CDR3 has 15 residues. Original data processing: Estimation of nucleated cell counts was performed using reference gene primer amplification. Some clones are missing from TCRdb's copy, which holds only in-frame ones; the method was immunoSEQ multiplex PCR. D and trimming were read from the DNA, whereas the V and J calls and clone size are those reported in that table. The sample lists about 250,000 clones; 85% to 90% were seen once. The chain carries TRBV28 and TRBJ1-4, with 8 nucleotides matching TRBD1. The receptor's source is a man of 80 years or more with acute or convalescent COVID-19. The sample was peripheral blood. The CDR3 bases are TGTGCCAGCGGGATTCGGACAGGGACTAATGAAAAACTGTTTTTT. Encoded protein: CASGIRTGTNEKLFF.